The 12 T cell receptor beta chains below all came from one sample that was sequenced in a study of immune evolution from preneoplasia to lung adenocarcinoma. The table came from immunoSEQ multiplex PCR; TCRdb's copy has only in-frame clones and leaves some out. The table lists roughly 2,800 clones, approximately 90% of them singletons. The source material was FFPE adjacent normal lung tissue. The receptors originated from a person aged 65 to 85 with lung adenocarcinoma.

The chain couples TRBV27 to TRBJ2-2; D unclear. The CDR3 covers 14 residues. Germline values: CDR1 MNHEY, CDR2 SMNVEV (reference sequence). Deletions cut 10 bases from V and 5 bases from J, with 17 bases between. The DNA of the CDR3 is TGTGCCACCAAACTATTGATTCCAACCGGGGAGCTGTTTTTT. Its protein is CATKLLIPTGELFF.

The chain couples TRBV28 to TRBJ1-1, with a weak D call TRBD1 (5 bases). The CDR3 is 15 amino acids. Germline CDR1 MDHEN, CDR2 SYDVKM. Deletions cut 7 bases from V and 0 bases from J, with 15 bases between. The CDR3 reads CASTPGWGMNTEAFF. In DNA form, the CDR3 reads TGTGCCAGCACCCCCGGTTGGGGGATGAACACTGAAGCTTTCTTT.

This chain joins TRBV7-2 and TRBJ2-7; D is ambiguous. Between the trimmed V and J ends, which lost 8 bases and 5 bases, there was a span of 19 bases. This CDR3 is built from 14 residues. Germline V lookup: CDR1 SGHTA, CDR2 FQGNSA. The CDR3 coding sequence is TGTGCCAGCGACCCCGGAAGGCGCCACCACGAGCAGTACTTC. It specifies CASDPGRRHHEQYF.

This rearrangement joins TRBV30 to TRBJ1-5, with D unresolved. The CDR3 length is 13 residues. The germline gives CDR1 GTSNPN, CDR2 SVGIG (reference sequence). V shed 5 bases and J shed 5 bases, with 13 bases lying between them. CDR3 residues: CAWGNSDDQPQHF. The CDR3 nucleotides read TGTGCCTGGGGGAACAGTGATGATCAGCCCCAGCATTTT. Full variable domain (missing parts from reference TRBV30 and TRBJ1-5): SQTIHQWPATLVQPVGSPLSLECTVEGTSNPNLYWYRQAAGRGLQLLFYSVGIGQISSEVPQNLSASRPQDRQFILSSKKLLLSDSGFYLCAWGNSDDQPQHFGDGTRLSIL.

J is TRBJ2-7 and V is TRBV5-1, with TRBD2 matching 13 bases. Germline trimming cut 1 base from V and 7 bases from J; bases unmatched to any gene: 5. Per the germline V gene, CDR1 is SGHRS and CDR2 is YFSETQ. The CDR3 totals 15 residues. CDR3 sequence (DNA): TGCGCCAGCAGCTTGACTAGCGGGAGGGCCGATGAGCAGTACTTC. Protein sequence: CASSLTSGRADEQYF.

This chain connects TRBV19 to TRBJ1-5; perhaps TRBD1 as D (6 bases). The CDR3 contains 15 residues. The germline CDR1 and CDR2 sequences are LNHDA and SQIVND (reference sequence). The V and J ends lost 4 bases and 2 bases respectively, with 12 bases between them. CDR3 loop: CASSSRGLGNQPQHF. As DNA, the CDR3 is TGTGCCAGTAGTAGCAGGGGTTTGGGCAATCAGCCCCAGCATTTT. Supplemented by reference TRBV19 and TRBJ1-5, the full variable domain reads DGGITQSPKYLFRKEGQNVTLSCEQNLNHDAMYWYRQDPGQGLRLIYYSQIVNDFQKGDIAEGYSVSREKKESFPLTVTSAQKNPTAFYLCASSSRGLGNQPQHFGDGTRLSIL.

The genes are TRBV6-5 and TRBJ2-4; D is possibly TRBD1 (6 bases). The CDR3 covers 15 residues. The germline V gene has CDR1 MNHEY and CDR2 SVGAGI. The V and J ends lost 5 bases and 2 bases respectively, with 13 bases between them. As DNA, the CDR3 is TGTGCCAGCAGTAACCACAGGGCTCCCAAAAACATTCAGTACTTC. Protein: CASSNHRAPKNIQYF.

The rearrangement links TRBV5-1 to TRBJ2-2; TRBD1 is a possible D gene (5 bases). The germline CDR1 and CDR2 sequences are SGHRS and YFSETQ. CDR3 length equals 15 residues. Trimming left V 4 bases short and J 4 bases short, with 14 bases between. The CDR3 reads CASSQGGSRTGELFF. CDR3 DNA: TGCGCCAGCAGCCAGGGTGGTTCGCGCACCGGGGAGCTGTTTTTT.

The chain recombines TRBV29-1 with TRBJ1-5; D is perhaps TRBD1 (6 bases). The CDR3 covers 15 residues. V shed 6 bases and J shed 0 bases, with 15 bases lying between them. Germline V gene lookup returns CDR1 SQVTM and CDR2 ANQGSEA. Here the CDR3 DNA reads TGCAGCGTGCAAATTTCAGGGGATAGCAATCAGCCCCAGCATTTT. Encoded protein: CSVQISGDSNQPQHF. Complete variable domain (other parts from reference TRBV29-1 and TRBJ1-5): SAVISQKPSRDICQRGTSLTIQCQVDSQVTMMFWYRQQPGQSLTLIATANQGSEATYESGFVIDKFPISRPNLTFSTLTVSNMSPEDSSIYLCSVQISGDSNQPQHFGDGTRLSIL.

This clone rates as large. The chain employs TRBV6-5 and TRBJ2-1; the D gene could be TRBD1 or TRBD2 (5 bases each). CDR3 length: 14 residues. V was trimmed by 2 bases and J by 7 bases, leaving 12 bases between them. Germline-derived CDR1 and CDR2 are MNHEY and SVGAGI. The CDR3: CASSYRDVVNEQFF. CDR3 DNA: TGTGCCAGCAGTTACCGGGACGTTGTAAATGAGCAGTTCTTC.

The rearrangement uses TRBV7-9 and TRBJ1-1; 8 nucleotides line up with TRBD1. Germline V gene data show CDR1 as SEHNR and CDR2 as FQNEAQ (reference sequence). The CDR3 covers 15 residues. Trimming removed 5 bases from V and 0 bases from J; junction bases left unmatched: 5. This chain's CDR3 is CASSLLRGLNTEAFF. The CDR3 DNA is TGTGCCAGCAGCCTACTCAGGGGGCTGAACACTGAAGCTTTCTTT.

The rearrangement uses TRBV2 and TRBJ2-5, with D uncertain. CDR1 and CDR2 from the germline V gene are SNHLY and FYNNEI. V lost 4 bases and J lost 2, with 8 bases in between. The CDR3 covers 13 residues. CDR3 nucleotide sequence: TGTGCCAGCAGTGTTCAAGCTCAAGAGACCCAGTACTTC. Translation gives CASSVQAQETQYF.